These 15 T cell receptor beta chains came from one sample sequenced in a study of blood T cell repertoires in COVID-19. TCRdb's table, derived via immunoSEQ multiplex PCR, lists solely in-frame clones and lacks some. The sample carries about 220,000 clones, 75% to 90% recorded once. Sequenced sample: PBMCs or T cells enriched from blood (not recorded which). The origin of the receptors is a woman aged 18-29 years in a cohort exposed to, infected with or recovered from COVID-19 (not recorded which).

The rearrangement joins TRBV19 to TRBJ1-5; 7 positions agree with TRBD1. The CDR3 consists of 14 residues. CDR1 and CDR2 (germline): LNHDA, SQIVND (reference sequence). The V segment lost 6 bases and the J segment 6 bases; nucleotides outside the gene matches: 8. CDR3 residues: CASRVAGGSQPQHF. DNA for the CDR3: TGTGCCAGTAGAGTCGCAGGGGGGAGTCAGCCCCAGCATTTT.

V usage is TRBV9 and J usage is TRBJ2-3, with D possibly TRBD1 on 8 matching bases. This CDR3 contains 15 residues. CDR1 and CDR2 from the germline V gene are SGDLS and YYNGEE. The V end lost 1 base, the J end lost 3 bases, and 12 bases lay between the germline ends. Here the CDR3 reads CASSVTGGGTDTQYF. CDR3 coding DNA: TGTGCCAGCAGCGTAACAGGGGGAGGGACAGATACGCAGTATTTT.

V usage is TRBV24-1 and J usage is TRBJ1-4; TRBD1 matches 7 bases. V was pared by 0 bases and J by 0 bases, with 12 bases of the junction left unmatched. The germline V gene encodes CDR1 KGHDR and CDR2 SFDVKD. This CDR3 is built from 20 residues. Written as DNA, the CDR3 is TGTGCCACCAGTGATTTGCGCTCGACAGGGTACAACGCAACTAATGAAAAACTGTTTTTT. Protein product: CATSDLRSTGYNATNEKLFF.

The chain carries TRBV5-1 and TRBJ1-1; D is unclear. The length of the CDR3 is 13 residues. V lost 3 bases to trimming and J lost 2 bases, with 8 bases between them. Germline assignment: CDR1 SGHRS and CDR2 YFSETQ. Written as DNA, the CDR3 is TGCGCCAGCAGCTCGGGATACAACACTGAAGCTTTCTTT. This encodes CASSSGYNTEAFF.

The CDR3 DNA sequence: TGTGCCAGCAGTCCTCTTAATGACAAAAAACTGTTTTTT. Its protein product is CASSPLNDKKLFF. The chain has TRBV6-5 and TRBJ1-4; D is ambiguous. The V end was cut by 5 bases, the J end by 9 bases, with 13 bases between. CDR1 MNHEY and CDR2 SVGAGI come from the germline V gene. The CDR3 covers 13 residues.

The chain recombines TRBV12-5 with TRBJ2-1; tentative D call: TRBD2 (5 bases). This CDR3 has 15 amino acids. The V gene lost 2 bases and the J gene lost 3 bases, with 11 bases spanning the gap. Germline V lookup: CDR1 LGHNT, CDR2 FRNRAP. CDR3 nucleotide sequence: TGTGCTAGTGGTTTGAGAGGGTCCCGCTACAATGAGCAGTTCTTC. Encoded protein: CASGLRGSRYNEQFF.

This clone came up a few times. The chain carries TRBV6-5 and TRBJ1-3; D may be TRBD1 (5 bases). Trimming removed 5 bases at V and 5 bases at J, with 16 bases between. This CDR3 is 15 amino acids long. Germline V gene data show CDR1 as MNHEY and CDR2 as SVGAGI. This CDR3 is CASSPGEEPRNTIYF. For the CDR3, the DNA is TGTGCCAGCAGTCCGGGGGAGGAACCCAGAAACACCATATATTTT.

The V call is TRBV7-9, the J call TRBJ2-3; 10 bases line up with TRBD1. J lost 2 bases, V lost 5 bases, and 4 bases had no gene match. The CDR3 is 15 amino acids. Germline CDR1 reads SEHNR; CDR2 reads FQNEAQ (reference sequence). The CDR3 coding sequence is TGTGCCAGCAGCGGGGACAGGGGATTCACAGATACGCAGTATTTT. It encodes CASSGDRGFTDTQYF.

J is TRBJ2-3 and V is TRBV7-3; tentatively, D is TRBD2 (6 bases). The CDR3 has 16 amino acids. Germline CDR1 SGHTA, CDR2 FQGTGA. Trimming took 2 bases from V and 1 from J, leaving 13 bases between them. The CDR3 DNA reads TGTGCCAGCAGCTTAGGTGTGGGGGGAGGCACAGATACGCAGTATTTT. Translated, it gives CASSLGVGGGTDTQYF.

This chain uses TRBV6-5 with TRBJ1-5, with no clear D. V was pared by 6 bases and J by 4 bases, with 10 bases between. The CDR3 has 13 residues. CDR1 and CDR2 from the germline V gene are MNHEY and SVGAGI. For the CDR3, the DNA is TGTGCCAGCAGCCCGGAGAGGAATCAGCCCCAGCATTTT. Residues: CASSPERNQPQHF.

The chain joins TRBV3-1 (or the pseudogene TRBV3-2) to TRBJ2-2; the match to TRBD1 covers 7 bases. Trimming removed 4 bases from V and 6 bases from J; junction bases left unmatched: 2. Germline V gene data show CDR1 as LGHDT and CDR2 as YNNKEL (reference sequence). The length of the CDR3 is 13 residues. The DNA for the CDR3 is TGTGCCAGCAGCCGACAGGGATCCGGGGAGCTGTTTTTT. This sequence encodes CASSRQGSGELFF.

The chain uses TRBV12-5 and TRBJ1-2; D is unresolved. The CDR3 is 15 residues long. The germline V gene encodes CDR1 LGHNT and CDR2 FRNRAP. With 0 bases removed from V and 0 bases from J, the gap between germline ends came to 8 bases. CDR3 amino acids: CASGLVLETNYGYTF. CDR3 coding DNA: TGTGCTAGTGGTTTGGTACTAGAAACTAACTATGGCTACACCTTC.

The chain combines TRBV10-3 with TRBJ2-5; 8 bases align to TRBD1. The trim removed 6 bases at V and 5 bases at J, leaving 5 bases unmatched. The CDR3 spans 13 residues. Germline values: CDR1 ENHRY, CDR2 SYGVKD. The CDR3 DNA sequence: TGTGCCATCAGCTCAGGGGGCAGGGAGACCCAGTACTTC. Its protein product is CAISSGGRETQYF.

The chain has TRBV4-1 and TRBJ1-1, with 7 bases fitting TRBD1. CDR1 is MGHRA and CDR2 is YSYEKL in the germline V gene. This CDR3 is 13 amino acids long. Trimming cost V 7 bases and J 4 bases; bases outside gene matches: 6. CDR3 sequence (DNA): TGCGCCAGCACAAGGGGGGACAGCACTGAAGCTTTCTTT. The encoded protein is CASTRGDSTEAFF.

The J gene is TRBJ2-1, the V gene TRBV4-2; 8 bases are shared with TRBD1. The ends lost 4 bases at V and 10 bases at J; junction bases unmatched: 3. The germline V gene has CDR1 LGHNA and CDR2 YNFKEQ. The CDR3 length is 12 residues. This chain's CDR3 is CASSRTGREQFF. Here the CDR3 DNA reads TGTGCCAGCAGCCGGACAGGGCGGGAGCAGTTCTTC.